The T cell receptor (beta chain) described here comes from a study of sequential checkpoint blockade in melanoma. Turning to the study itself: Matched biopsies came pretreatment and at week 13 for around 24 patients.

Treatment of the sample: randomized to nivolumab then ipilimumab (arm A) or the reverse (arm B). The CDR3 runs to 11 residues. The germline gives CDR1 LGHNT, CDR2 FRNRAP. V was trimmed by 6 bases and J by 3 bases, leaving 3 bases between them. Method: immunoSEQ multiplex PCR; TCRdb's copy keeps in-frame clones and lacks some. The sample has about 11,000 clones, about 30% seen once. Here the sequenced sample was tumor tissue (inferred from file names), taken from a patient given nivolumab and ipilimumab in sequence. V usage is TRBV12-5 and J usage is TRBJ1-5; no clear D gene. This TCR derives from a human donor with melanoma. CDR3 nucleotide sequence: TGTGCTAGTGGGTACAATCAGCCCCAGCATTTT. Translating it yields CASGYNQPQHF.